This T cell receptor (beta chain) was recorded in a study of T cells after yellow fever vaccination. Study-level results: Researchers cautioned that FACS-sorted repertoires could harbor abundant clonotypes contaminating from the bulk population.

This clonotype was seen more than once but under ten times. Its cognate antigen is unknown. V was shortened by 4 bases and J by 2 bases, with 12 bases between the two germline ends. Germline values: CDR1 MNHEY, CDR2 SVGAGI. The CDR3 spans 16 residues. Template switching by 5'RACE produced TCR cDNA, adding a universal primer site and UMIs. TCRdb ran MiXCR on the 5' RACE reads and lists one entry per CDR3 protein. The profile shows just over 300,000 distinct CDR3 sequences, around 4% of them singletons. This clonotype was sampled from a man between 18 and 35 years old who received the YFV17D yellow fever vaccine. Sequences were derived from PBMCs, sampled on the day of the yellow fever booster vaccination. The chain recombines TRBV6-5 with TRBJ1-6, with D hard to call. CDR3 DNA: TGTGCCAGCAGTTTCTTAACAATTACCTATAATTCACCCCTCCACTTT. It is translated as CASSFLTITYNSPLHF.